What follows are 26 T cell receptor beta chains derived from one specimen sequenced in a study of blood T cell repertoires in COVID-19. Sequencing used immunoSEQ multiplex PCR; TCRdb keeps in-frame clones, though not all of them. The repertoire holds about 220,000 clones, with just over 85% as singletons. Sequenced sample: PBMCs or T cells enriched from blood (not recorded which). These receptors originate from a woman in her forties or fifties with acute COVID-19.

V gene TRBV28 combines with J gene TRBJ1-4; a weak D match, TRBD1 (5 bases). The V end lost 2 bases, the J end lost 7 bases, and 11 bases lay between the germline ends. The CDR3 totals 14 residues. Germline V CDR1 and CDR2: MDHEN, SYDVKM. The DNA of the CDR3 is TGTGCCAGCAGTTTACCCAGGGCGAGTGAAAAACTGTTTTTT. Translating it yields CASSLPRASEKLFF. Full variable domain (missing parts from reference TRBV28 and TRBJ1-4): DVKVTQSSRYLVKRTGEKVFLECVQDMDHENMFWYRQDPGLGLRLIYFSYDVKMKEKGDIPEGYSVSREKKERFSLILESASTNQTSMYLCASSLPRASEKLFFGSGTQLSVL.

The V call is TRBV7-3, the J call TRBJ2-7; D gene ambiguous. The ends were cut back, 5 bases at V and 3 bases at J, with 17 bases in the middle. This CDR3 is 15 amino acids long. CDR1 is SGHTA, CDR2 FQGTGA, per germline. The CDR3 sequence: CASSMAPIEVYEQYF. The CDR3 nucleotides are TGTGCCAGCAGCATGGCACCCATTGAAGTCTACGAGCAGTACTTC.

The chain couples TRBV28 to TRBJ1-1, with D possibly TRBD1 on 5 matching bases. The ends were cut back, 0 bases at V and 4 bases at J, with 12 bases in the middle. CDR3 length equals 15 residues. Germline loops: CDR1 MDHEN, CDR2 SYDVKM. In nucleotides, the CDR3 is TGTGCCAGCAGTTTATGGGCGGAGGGGCGCACTGAAGCTTTCTTT. The encoded protein is CASSLWAEGRTEAFF.

This clone appeared once. V usage is TRBV28 and J usage is TRBJ2-7, with 13 bases identical to TRBD2. CDR1 is MDHEN, CDR2 SYDVKM, per germline. The V segment lost 5 bases and the J segment 1 base; nucleotides outside the gene matches: 5. The CDR3 contains 16 residues. The CDR3 DNA is TGTGCCAGCAGTCCCCAGGGACTAGCGGGATCCTACGAGCAGTACTTC. Its protein product is CASSPQGLAGSYEQYF.

V and J are TRBV27 and TRBJ1-6, with D possibly being TRBD1 (5 bases). This CDR3 comprises 19 residues. Germline V gives CDR1 MNHEY, CDR2 SMNVEV (reference sequence). V was clipped by 1 base and J by 1 base, with 17 bases between them. As DNA, the CDR3 is TGTGCCAGCAGTTTATTCTTCCAGGGTTCTCGGTCCTATAATTCACCCCTCCACTTT. Protein product: CASSLFFQGSRSYNSPLHF.

The rearrangement links TRBV10-3 to TRBJ2-7, with TRBD2 matching 7 bases. V lost 8 bases and J lost 2; bases outside the gene matches: 6. This CDR3 contains 13 residues. Germline V gene data show CDR1 as ENHRY and CDR2 as SYGVKD. The CDR3 DNA is TGTGCCATCGGAACTAGCGCTCCCTACGAGCAGTACTTC. Its translation is CAIGTSAPYEQYF.

The chain employs TRBV7-9 and TRBJ2-1; 10 bases map to TRBD2. The CDR3 runs 14 residues. The germline gives CDR1 SEHNR, CDR2 FQNEAQ (reference sequence). V was pared by 7 bases and J by 7 bases, with 7 bases of the junction left unmatched. The CDR3: CASTPASGSNEQFF. CDR3 nucleotides: TGTGCCAGCACCCCGGCTAGCGGGAGTAATGAGCAGTTCTTC.

This rearrangement joins TRBV5-5 to TRBJ1-3; no definite D call. V lost 0 bases, J lost 2 bases, and 9 bases lay in between. Germline V gene lookup returns CDR1 SGHKS and CDR2 YYEKEE (reference sequence). This CDR3 contains 15 residues. CDR3 nucleotide sequence: TGTGCCAGCAGCTTGGCTAGCAGTACTGGAAACACCATATATTTT. Protein: CASSLASSTGNTIYF. Filled out from reference TRBV5-5 and TRBJ1-3, the complete variable domain reads DAGVTQSPTHLIKTRGQQVTLRCSPISGHKSVSWYQQVLGQGPQFIFQYYEKEERGRGNFPDRFSARQFPNYSSELNVNALLLGDSALYLCASSLASSTGNTIYFGEGSWLTVV.

CDR3: CASGDRYEQYF. In nucleotides, the CDR3 is TGTGCCAGCGGCGATCGGTACGAGCAGTACTTC. The gene calls are TRBV9 and TRBJ2-7; D gene uncertain. The CDR3 runs 11 residues. Germline-derived CDR1 and CDR2 are SGDLS and YYNGEE. Trimming left V 7 bases short and J 4 bases short, with 9 bases between.

This chain uses TRBV28 with TRBJ2-5, with 10 bases matching TRBD2. Per the germline V gene, CDR1 is MDHEN and CDR2 is SYDVKM. V was pared by 3 bases and J by 2 bases, with 15 bases of the junction left unmatched. This CDR3 has 19 residues. The CDR3 region is CASSLPPLAGDILQETQYF. As DNA, the CDR3 is TGTGCCAGCAGTTTGCCTCCCCTAGCGGGAGATATCTTACAAGAGACCCAGTACTTC.

Notes on this clone: This CDR3 is also generated by other DNA sequences in the sample. The chain uses TRBV11-3 and TRBJ2-2, with TRBD2 matching 7 bases. With 4 bases clipped from V and 4 bases from J, the junction kept 0 bases outside the gene matches. The CDR3 is made up of 13 amino acids. CDR1 is SGHNT, CDR2 YENEEA, per germline. The CDR3 spells CASSSGGTGELFF. The CDR3, as DNA: TGTGCCAGCAGCTCGGGGGGCACCGGGGAGCTGTTTTTT. The complete variable domain, with remaining parts taken from reference TRBV11-3 and TRBJ2-2, reads EAGVVQSPRYKIIEKKQPVAFWCNPISGHNTLYWYLQNLGQGPELLIRYENEEAVDDSQLPKDRFSAERLKGVDSTLKIQPAELGDSAVYLCASSSGGTGELFFGEGSRLTVL.

On this clone: Additional DNA sequences in this sample encode the identical CDR3. The V call is TRBV9, the J call TRBJ2-1; 9 bases fit TRBD2. The CDR3 is 15 residues long. Germline assignment: CDR1 SGDLS and CDR2 YYNGEE. The V segment lost 0 bases and the J segment 6 bases; nucleotides outside the gene matches: 4. CDR3 sequence reads: CASSVGGLASNEQFF. As DNA, the CDR3 is TGTGCCAGCAGCGTAGGGGGACTAGCATCCAATGAGCAGTTCTTC.

This chain connects TRBV5-6 to TRBJ1-1; D is uncertain. The germline gives CDR1 SGHDT, CDR2 YYEEEE. The CDR3 runs 13 residues. Between the trimmed V and J ends, which lost 1 base and 6 bases, there was a span of 10 bases. The CDR3 sequence is CASSLQVGAEAFF. The CDR3 bases are TGTGCCAGCAGCTTGCAGGTCGGGGCTGAAGCTTTCTTT.

The chain links TRBV5-1 to TRBJ2-1; 11 nucleotides match TRBD2. Losses at the gene ends were 4 bases for V and 1 base for J; bases not matched to a gene: 19. Germline loops: CDR1 SGHRS, CDR2 YFSETQ. The CDR3 covers 21 residues. The CDR3 spells CASSPTVWASGRRGSYNEQFF. CDR3 DNA sequence: TGCGCCAGCAGCCCAACGGTATGGGCTAGCGGGAGGAGGGGGTCCTACAATGAGCAGTTCTTC. Drawing the rest from reference TRBV5-1 and TRBJ2-1, the complete variable domain is KAGVTQTPRYLIKTRGQQVTLSCSPISGHRSVSWYQQTPGQGLQFLFEYFSETQRNKGNFPGRFSGRQFSNSRSEMNVSTLELGDSALYLCASSPTVWASGRRGSYNEQFFGPGTRLTVL.

Written as DNA, the CDR3 is TGTGCCAGCAGCCCCCGGTGGAGCTACGAGCAGTACTTC. Its translation is CASSPRWSYEQYF. This chain uses TRBV28 with TRBJ2-7, with D uncertain. The V and J ends lost 6 bases and 3 bases respectively, with 12 bases between them. The CDR3 is made up of 13 amino acids. Germline-derived CDR1 and CDR2 are MDHEN and SYDVKM. The full variable domain, its missing parts supplied by reference TRBV28 and TRBJ2-7, is DVKVTQSSRYLVKRTGEKVFLECVQDMDHENMFWYRQDPGLGLRLIYFSYDVKMKEKGDIPEGYSVSREKKERFSLILESASTNQTSMYLCASSPRWSYEQYFGPGTRLTVT.

The chain employs TRBV28 and TRBJ2-7; 12 bases match TRBD2. The trim removed 6 bases at V and 6 bases at J, leaving 6 bases unmatched. Per germline, CDR1 MDHEN and CDR2 SYDVKM. The CDR3 has 14 amino acids. CDR3 protein: CASSRTSGKIEQYF. CDR3 coding DNA: TGTGCCAGCAGCAGGACTAGCGGGAAAATCGAGCAGTACTTC.

This clone has just a few counts. This chain links TRBV7-2 with TRBJ1-4; 7 bases are a match to TRBD1. The junction had 2 bases not matched to a gene; V was cut back by 0 bases and J by 4 bases. The CDR3 consists of 15 residues. Germline CDR1 and CDR2: SGHTA and FQGNSA. CDR3 DNA sequence: TGTGCCAGCAGCTTAGCGGGACAGTATAATGAAAAACTGTTTTTT. Encoded protein: CASSLAGQYNEKLFF.

The V gene is TRBV6-2 or TRBV6-3, the J gene TRBJ2-1; D perhaps matches TRBD2 (6 bases). Germline loops: CDR1 MNHEY, CDR2 SVGEGT. The CDR3 length is 17 residues. V was pared by 4 bases and J by 1 base, with 17 bases between. CDR3 in DNA: TGTGCCAGCAGTTTTTCCCTCGCGGGACCGTCCTACAATGAGCAGTTCTTC. The encoded protein is CASSFSLAGPSYNEQFF.

V gene TRBV4-3 combines with J gene TRBJ2-2; 12 nucleotides agree with TRBD2. The CDR3 runs to 16 residues. The V and J ends lost 2 bases and 5 bases, in that order; junction bases with no gene match: 3. Germline V gives CDR1 LGHNA, CDR2 YSLEER. The CDR3 nucleotides read TGCGCCAGCAGCCAACCGGGGACTAGCGGGACCGGGGAGCTGTTTTTT. The encoded protein is CASSQPGTSGTGELFF.

V usage is TRBV27 and J usage is TRBJ2-7; perhaps TRBD1 as D (6 bases). The CDR3 runs 14 residues. Trimming left V 6 bases short and J 1 base short, with 13 bases between. Germline V gives CDR1 MNHEY, CDR2 SMNVEV (reference sequence). The CDR3 loop is CASSTGLLSYEQYF. CDR3 in DNA: TGTGCCAGCAGCACAGGGCTTCTTTCCTACGAGCAGTACTTC.

The rearrangement uses TRBV5-4 and TRBJ2-3; 7 positions match TRBD2. The V and J ends lost 10 bases and 0 bases, in that order; junction bases with no gene match: 5. The CDR3 extends over 13 amino acids. Germline V CDR1 and CDR2: SGHNT, YYREEE (reference sequence). The CDR3 region has the DNA TGTGCCTGTAGCGGGTATAGCACAGATACGCAGTATTTT. Translated: CACSGYSTDTQYF.

This clone was detected only a few times. The rearrangement links TRBV4-2 to TRBJ2-7; D ambiguous. Germline V CDR1 and CDR2: LGHNA, YNFKEQ. Trimming left V 6 bases short and J 2 bases short, with 14 bases between. There are 14 residues in the CDR3. CDR3 residues: CASSPADTAYEQYF. The CDR3 nucleotides are TGTGCCAGCAGTCCCGCCGACACTGCCTACGAGCAGTACTTC.

This chain uses TRBV7-3 with TRBJ2-1, with TRBD2 identical over 9 bases. J was trimmed by 4 bases and V by 5 bases; bases with no gene match: 9. Germline V CDR1 and CDR2: SGHTA, FQGTGA. The CDR3 sequence is 16 residues long. Here the CDR3 reads CASSPQGLAGYNEQFF. As DNA, the CDR3 is TGTGCCAGCAGCCCACAAGGGCTAGCGGGGTACAATGAGCAGTTCTTC.

The chain's CDR3 is CASSKDFFDPSWQFF. CDR3 bases: TGTGCCAGCAGTAAAGACTTTTTTGACCCATCCTGGCAGTTCTTC. This sequence joins TRBV6-2 or TRBV6-3 and TRBJ2-1; D not certain. The CDR3 spans 15 residues. V was shortened by 5 bases and J by 12 bases, with 23 bases between the two germline ends. Germline loops: CDR1 MNHEY, CDR2 SVGEGT.

This chain connects TRBV30 to TRBJ2-1; TRBD2 aligns across 9 bases. There are 13 residues in the CDR3. Germline assignment: CDR1 GTSNPN and CDR2 SVGIG (reference sequence). V gave up 3 bases and J gave up 7 bases; unmatched junction bases: 4. The CDR3 reads CAWRGTSMNEQFF. The CDR3 bases are TGTGCCTGGAGAGGGACTAGCATGAATGAGCAGTTCTTC.

The chain links TRBV7-3 to TRBJ2-3; perhaps TRBD2 as D (6 bases). The CDR3 totals 16 residues. Trimming stripped 2 bases from V and 0 bases from J, with 12 bases between. Germline V gene data show CDR1 as SGHTA and CDR2 as FQGTGA. CDR3 coding DNA: TGTGCCAGCAGCTTATACGGGGGTTCTAGCACAGATACGCAGTATTTT. It specifies CASSLYGGSSTDTQYF.